A selection of T cell receptor beta chains follows, all from one sample in a study of neurological immune-mediated disorders. MiXCR was run by TCRdb on the 5' RACE reads, yielding one entry per CDR3 protein. Here the sample spans tens of thousands of distinct CDR3 sequences, 8.5% to 12% being singletons. The sequencing input was PBMCs. These receptor sequences come from a woman aged 60-75 years with HTLV-1-associated myelopathy (HAM/TSP). CDR3s include the opening cysteine and the closing phenylalanine or tryptophan. Expanded clones get a size class; other rows say once, few or many, or leave the size out.

cdr3_aa,clone_size,j_call,v_call
CASSTQGALGYGYTF,many,TRBJ1-2,TRBV7-2
CGTSREIRETEAFF,-,TRBJ1-1,TRBV15
CASTLDRVGNTEAFF,many,TRBJ1-1,TRBV5-1
CSARGGLTSYNEQFF,many,TRBJ2-1,TRBV20-1
CASRGRARGEQFF,many,TRBJ2-1,TRBV3-1
CATSREIGGWTQYF,many,TRBJ2-5,TRBV15
CSARDSGRGYEAFF,many,TRBJ1-1,TRBV20-1
CASSPQGVVDEKLFF,many,TRBJ1-4,TRBV18
CSVEVGRRKLFF,many,TRBJ1-4,TRBV29-1
CSAQGYIYGYTF,many,TRBJ1-2,TRBV20-1
CASSLVGGYNEAFF,-,TRBJ1-1,TRBV5-1
CASSPVRRYTDTQYF,many,TRBJ2-3,TRBV7-2
CASSPGTSRNGEQFF,many,TRBJ2-1,TRBV5-1
CASSSPGALGTQYF,many,TRBJ2-5,TRBV7-2
CASSLRDGYTF,many,TRBJ1-2,TRBV5-4
CASSQDVLSYQPQHF,many,TRBJ1-5,TRBV4-1
CASSLVAGQSSYNEQFF,many,TRBJ2-1,TRBV5-1
CASSRSVWQETQYF,many,TRBJ2-5,TRBV12-3/TRBV12-4
CASSLEDEQYF,many,TRBJ2-7,TRBV7-9
CASSYQAGGRVGYTF,many,TRBJ1-2,TRBV7-2
CASTHYVEGEKLFF,many,TRBJ1-4,TRBV7-9
CSARDRAVEKLFF,many,TRBJ1-4,TRBV20-1
CASSLPGQGWHEQYF,many,TRBJ2-7,TRBV5-5
CSASVPGHNSPLHF,many,TRBJ1-6,TRBV20-1
CASSLVLDQGYTF,few,TRBJ1-2,TRBV11-2
CASSLGRYTGPNTGELFF,-,TRBJ2-2,TRBV5-5
CASSLGSGSRGKLFF,many,TRBJ1-4,TRBV5-6
CASTRTNYEQYF,-,TRBJ2-7,TRBV6-5
CSARDHSGGAYEQYF,many,TRBJ2-7,TRBV20-1
CASSPQKGGFEAFF,-,TRBJ1-1,TRBV18
CSARAASGAGEQFF,many,TRBJ2-1,TRBV20-1
CASSYSPFNNFGNTIYF,many,TRBJ1-3,TRBV6-5
CASSLVGLVDEQFF,many,TRBJ2-1,TRBV7-2
CASSLGGNEQFF,many,TRBJ2-1,TRBV18
CSAGGESSNSRNEQFF,many,TRBJ2-1,TRBV20-1
CATVGGVGDNSPLHF,many,TRBJ1-6,TRBV2
CAWSVGAGGRSEQYF,-,TRBJ2-7,TRBV30
CASSLEGVGTGELFF,many,TRBJ2-2,TRBV7-8
CASRVAETNYGYTF,many,TRBJ1-2,TRBV5-1
CASSQVGLVAGGYTF,many,TRBJ1-2,TRBV4-1
CASSLRGGSGNEQFF,many,TRBJ2-1,TRBV5-1
CSAISGGAADTQYF,many,TRBJ2-3,TRBV20-1
CASSPSFNEKLFF,many,TRBJ1-4,TRBV18
CASSSGTEQETQYF,-,TRBJ2-5,TRBV5-1
CSARDGGTGDPYEQYF,many,TRBJ2-7,TRBV20-1
CSAQKTPGQGNTEAFF,many,TRBJ1-1,TRBV20-1
CASSPLEGHSYEQYF,large,TRBJ2-7,TRBV4-2
CASSRDLNSEAFF,-,TRBJ1-1,TRBV7-2
CSARVEGAYGYTF,medium-sized,TRBJ1-2,TRBV20-1
CASSSRIQGNTEAFF,many,TRBJ1-1,TRBV7-8
CASSPGTEETQYF,many,TRBJ2-5,TRBV6-1
CSAKDRVLLGTDTQYF,many,TRBJ2-3,TRBV20-1
CASSLGGVPTEAFF,-,TRBJ1-1,TRBV7-2
CASSETGGVDQPQHF,medium-sized,TRBJ1-5,TRBV6-5
CSAEGEHTFSMDTQYF,many,TRBJ2-3,TRBV20-1
CSAWRGGNEQFF,many,TRBJ2-1,TRBV20-1
CASSQDGAGNNEQFF,many,TRBJ2-1,TRBV3-1
CSVEVGGSTEAFF,once,TRBJ1-1,TRBV29-1
CAIFTLPHKALFF,few,TRBJ1-4,TRBV10-3
CDWRDGGYEQYF,-,TRBJ2-7,TRBV30